Listed below are T cell receptor beta chains from one sample, sequenced in a study of cytomegalovirus exposure and HLA in healthy donors. Clones were sequenced by immunoSEQ multiplex PCR, and TCRdb holds only the in-frame ones, with some missing. In the table there are tens of thousands of clones, around 96% of which are singletons. Sequencing used PBMCs. These receptors all come from a man between 18 and 35 years old in good health and CMV-seronegative. Both conserved end residues are part of each CDR3. The order of the fields is D gene, clone size, J gene, CDR3 length, V gene, CDR3 protein, CDR3 DNA. The D gene is left open where the match is weak. The size of a clone is reported for some rows only, either as once, few or many, or as a class for expanded clones.

d_call: NA; clone_size: NA; j_call: TRBJ2-5; cdr3_length: 14; v_call: TRBV15; cdr3_aa: CATSRDQAQETQYF; cdr3_nt: TGTGCCACCAGCAGAGATCAAGCCCAAGAGACCCAGTACTTC
d_call: NA; clone_size: NA; j_call: TRBJ2-6; cdr3_length: 17; v_call: TRBV28; cdr3_aa: CASSPQWWASGANVLTF; cdr3_nt: TGTGCCAGCAGTCCCCAGTGGTGGGCCTCTGGGGCCAACGTCCTGACTTTC
d_call: NA; clone_size: NA; j_call: TRBJ2-3; cdr3_length: 15; v_call: TRBV9; cdr3_aa: CATGSGADLTDTQYF; cdr3_nt: TGTGCCACCGGAAGTGGAGCGGACTTAACAGATACGCAGTATTTT
d_call: NA; clone_size: NA; j_call: TRBJ1-1; cdr3_length: 18; v_call: TRBV5-5; cdr3_aa: CASSWYGRRTGPNTEAFF; cdr3_nt: TGTGCCAGCAGCTGGTATGGTAGGAGAACCGGCCCCAACACTGAAGCTTTCTTT
d_call: NA; clone_size: NA; j_call: TRBJ2-7; cdr3_length: 16; v_call: TRBV21-1; cdr3_aa: CASSTGGRARDYEQYF; cdr3_nt: TGTGCCAGCAGCACTGGCGGGAGGGCCCGGGACTACGAGCAGTACTTC
d_call: TRBD2; clone_size: NA; j_call: TRBJ2-7; cdr3_length: 18; v_call: TRBV2; cdr3_aa: CASSGPGLAGGGDYEQYF; cdr3_nt: TGTGCCAGCAGTGGACCGGGACTAGCGGGAGGGGGAGATTACGAGCAGTACTTC
d_call: NA; clone_size: NA; j_call: TRBJ2-7; cdr3_length: 16; v_call: TRBV5-1; cdr3_aa: CASSSVPGYLNYEQYF; cdr3_nt: TGCGCCAGCAGCTCCGTTCCAGGGTATCTGAACTACGAGCAGTACTTC
d_call: TRBD2; clone_size: NA; j_call: TRBJ2-3; cdr3_length: 15; v_call: TRBV6-5; cdr3_aa: CASSLAGKYTDTQYF; cdr3_nt: TGTGCCAGCAGTCTAGCGGGTAAATACACAGATACGCAGTATTTT
d_call: TRBD1; clone_size: NA; j_call: TRBJ2-1; cdr3_length: 16; v_call: TRBV27; cdr3_aa: CASSSRGQGKRNEQFF; cdr3_nt: TGTGCCAGCAGTAGCAGGGGACAGGGGAAGCGCAATGAGCAGTTCTTC
d_call: NA; clone_size: NA; j_call: TRBJ2-4; cdr3_length: 14; v_call: TRBV19; cdr3_aa: CASSIRGRGNIQYF; cdr3_nt: TGTGCCAGTAGTATTCGGGGCAGGGGTAACATTCAGTACTTC
d_call: TRBD1; clone_size: once; j_call: TRBJ1-1; cdr3_length: 16; v_call: TRBV5-1; cdr3_aa: CASSFDPGQGTVGAFF; cdr3_nt: TGCGCCAGCAGCTTCGATCCGGGACAGGGGACGGTGGGAGCTTTCTTT
d_call: TRBD2; clone_size: NA; j_call: TRBJ2-7; cdr3_length: 15; v_call: TRBV29-1; cdr3_aa: CSVWDSGRPFDEQYF; cdr3_nt: TGCAGCGTTTGGGATAGCGGGAGGCCATTCGACGAGCAGTACTTC
d_call: NA; clone_size: few; j_call: TRBJ2-5; cdr3_length: 15; v_call: TRBV30; cdr3_aa: CAWNSGGKTQETQYF; cdr3_nt: TGTGCCTGGAATAGTGGCGGTAAGACCCAAGAGACCCAGTACTTC
d_call: NA; clone_size: once; j_call: TRBJ2-5; cdr3_length: 13; v_call: TRBV7-8; cdr3_aa: CASSLGGGIGTNF; cdr3_nt: TGTGCCAGCAGCTTAGGGGGTGGGATCGGGACAAACTTC
d_call: TRBD1; clone_size: NA; j_call: TRBJ2-7; cdr3_length: 15; v_call: TRBV19; cdr3_aa: CASSTRDRNRYEQYF; cdr3_nt: TGTGCCAGTAGTACCCGGGACAGGAACCGCTACGAGCAGTACTTC
d_call: TRBD2; clone_size: NA; j_call: TRBJ2-3; cdr3_length: 15; v_call: TRBV19; cdr3_aa: CASSTPSGFTDTQYF; cdr3_nt: TGTGCCAGTAGTACCCCTAGCGGTTTCACAGATACGCAGTATTTT
d_call: NA; clone_size: NA; j_call: TRBJ1-3; cdr3_length: 17; v_call: TRBV7-9; cdr3_aa: CASTHGGSYFSGNTIYF; cdr3_nt: TGTGCCAGCACCCACGGCGGCAGCTATTTCTCTGGAAACACCATATATTTT
d_call: NA; clone_size: NA; j_call: TRBJ2-1; cdr3_length: 16; v_call: TRBV9; cdr3_aa: CASSVAAGPPYNEQFF; cdr3_nt: TGTGCCAGCAGCGTAGCGGCGGGACCCCCCTACAATGAGCAGTTCTTC
d_call: NA; clone_size: NA; j_call: TRBJ1-4; cdr3_length: 13; v_call: TRBV5-4; cdr3_aa: CASSLGAPEKLFF; cdr3_nt: TGTGCCAGCAGCTTGGGAGCCCCAGAAAAACTGTTTTTT
d_call: NA; clone_size: few; j_call: TRBJ2-5; cdr3_length: 11; v_call: TRBV28; cdr3_aa: CASSFRETQYF; cdr3_nt: TGTGCCAGCAGTTTTCGGGAGACCCAGTACTTC
d_call: NA; clone_size: NA; j_call: TRBJ2-7; cdr3_length: 15; v_call: TRBV11-2; cdr3_aa: CASSSTRTNTYEQYF; cdr3_nt: TGTGCCAGCAGCTCTACCAGGACAAATACCTACGAGCAGTACTTC
d_call: NA; clone_size: NA; j_call: TRBJ1-6; cdr3_length: 12; v_call: TRBV27; cdr3_aa: CASSIRGSPLHF; cdr3_nt: TGTGCCAGCAGTATCAGGGGTTCACCCCTCCACTTT
d_call: TRBD1; clone_size: NA; j_call: TRBJ2-5; cdr3_length: 14; v_call: TRBV5-5; cdr3_aa: CASSLWTGEETQYF; cdr3_nt: TGTGCCAGCAGCTTGTGGACAGGGGAAGAGACCCAGTACTTC
d_call: NA; clone_size: NA; j_call: TRBJ2-3; cdr3_length: 11; v_call: TRBV7-2; cdr3_aa: CASSFLWDFVF; cdr3_nt: NA
d_call: TRBD2; clone_size: NA; j_call: TRBJ2-1; cdr3_length: 17; v_call: TRBV11-3; cdr3_aa: CASSQGLAGGPGNEQFF; cdr3_nt: TGTGCCAGCAGCCAAGGGTTAGCGGGAGGGCCGGGGAATGAGCAGTTCTTC
d_call: NA; clone_size: NA; j_call: TRBJ2-1; cdr3_length: 13; v_call: TRBV29-1; cdr3_aa: CSVGSSSYNEQFF; cdr3_nt: TGCAGCGTTGGTTCTAGCAGCTACAATGAGCAGTTCTTC
d_call: TRBD2; clone_size: NA; j_call: TRBJ2-6; cdr3_length: 14; v_call: TRBV10-3; cdr3_aa: CASGRGAGANVLTF; cdr3_nt: TGTGCCTCGGGGAGGGGTGCCGGGGCCAACGTCCTGACTTTC
d_call: NA; clone_size: NA; j_call: TRBJ2-1; cdr3_length: 16; v_call: TRBV4-1; cdr3_aa: CASSPSGEGGYNEQFF; cdr3_nt: TGCGCCAGCAGCCCTTCGGGGGAGGGGGGTTACAATGAGCAGTTCTTC
d_call: NA; clone_size: NA; j_call: TRBJ1-1; cdr3_length: 14; v_call: TRBV6-5; cdr3_aa: CASRPSEGNTEAFF; cdr3_nt: TGTGCCAGCAGACCTTCGGAGGGGAATACTGAAGCTTTCTTT
d_call: NA; clone_size: NA; j_call: TRBJ2-1; cdr3_length: 12; v_call: TRBV10-2; cdr3_aa: CASSDGDNGQFF; cdr3_nt: TGCGCCAGCAGTGATGGGGACAATGGGCAGTTCTTC
d_call: TRBD1; clone_size: NA; j_call: TRBJ1-4; cdr3_length: 14; v_call: TRBV25-1; cdr3_aa: CASSGGQGREKLFF; cdr3_nt: TGTGCCAGCAGTGGGGGACAGGGTCGTGAAAAACTGTTTTTT
d_call: NA; clone_size: NA; j_call: TRBJ2-2; cdr3_length: 12; v_call: TRBV7-2; cdr3_aa: CASSRNTGELFF; cdr3_nt: TGTGCCAGCAGCCGGAACACCGGGGAGCTGTTTTTT
d_call: TRBD1; clone_size: few; j_call: TRBJ2-7; cdr3_length: 15; v_call: TRBV18; cdr3_aa: CASSLGQGLAYEQYF; cdr3_nt: TGTGCCAGCTCACTAGGACAGGGGCTAGCCTACGAGCAGTACTTC
d_call: NA; clone_size: NA; j_call: TRBJ2-3; cdr3_length: 13; v_call: TRBV9; cdr3_aa: CASSARSTDTQYF; cdr3_nt: TGTGCCAGCAGCGCTCGGAGTACGGATACGCAGTATTTT
d_call: TRBD1; clone_size: NA; j_call: TRBJ1-1; cdr3_length: 13; v_call: TRBV27; cdr3_aa: CASSLRGQTEAFF; cdr3_nt: TGTGCCAGCAGCCTAAGGGGGCAAACTGAAGCTTTCTTT
d_call: NA; clone_size: NA; j_call: TRBJ1-1; cdr3_length: 12; v_call: TRBV7-8; cdr3_aa: CASSLRGSEAFF; cdr3_nt: TGTGCCAGCAGTCTTAGGGGCAGTGAAGCTTTCTTT
d_call: TRBD1; clone_size: NA; j_call: TRBJ1-3; cdr3_length: 21; v_call: TRBV4-3; cdr3_aa: CASSQVKSGQGPPSSGNTIYF; cdr3_nt: TGCGCCAGCAGCCAAGTGAAGTCAGGACAGGGGCCTCCGAGCTCTGGAAACACCATATATTTT
d_call: TRBD2; clone_size: NA; j_call: TRBJ2-1; cdr3_length: 15; v_call: TRBV5-1; cdr3_aa: CASSLGLAGVYEQFF; cdr3_nt: TGCGCCAGCAGCTTGGGACTAGCGGGAGTTTATGAGCAGTTCTTC
d_call: NA; clone_size: NA; j_call: TRBJ2-3; cdr3_length: 11; v_call: TRBV2; cdr3_aa: CASSVMATQYF; cdr3_nt: TGTGCCAGCAGTGTGATGGCTACGCAGTATTTT
d_call: NA; clone_size: few; j_call: TRBJ2-6; cdr3_length: 16; v_call: TRBV5-1; cdr3_aa: CASSLASTAGANVLTF; cdr3_nt: TGCGCCAGCAGCTTGGCTTCAACGGCTGGGGCCAACGTCCTGACTTTC
d_call: NA; clone_size: NA; j_call: TRBJ1-2; cdr3_length: 15; v_call: TRBV19; cdr3_aa: CASREGGRINYGYTF; cdr3_nt: TGTGCCAGTAGGGAGGGCGGCCGAATTAACTATGGCTACACCTTC
d_call: TRBD2; clone_size: NA; j_call: TRBJ2-1; cdr3_length: 16; v_call: TRBV19; cdr3_aa: CASTPLRSGLAGEQFF; cdr3_nt: TGTGCCAGTACCCCCCTGCGGTCCGGACTAGCCGGCGAGCAGTTCTTC
d_call: NA; clone_size: NA; j_call: TRBJ2-1; cdr3_length: 14; v_call: TRBV27; cdr3_aa: CASRPYAASNEQFF; cdr3_nt: TGTGCCAGCAGACCGTACGCGGCTAGCAATGAGCAGTTCTTC
d_call: TRBD2; clone_size: NA; j_call: TRBJ2-7; cdr3_length: 16; v_call: TRBV7-9; cdr3_aa: CASSSGRLRGIYEQYF; cdr3_nt: TGTGCCAGCAGCTCGGGCCGGTTGCGGGGGATTTACGAGCAGTACTTC
d_call: NA; clone_size: NA; j_call: TRBJ1-1; cdr3_length: 13; v_call: TRBV28; cdr3_aa: CASSSRLDTEAFF; cdr3_nt: TGTGCCAGCAGTTCCCGACTGGACACTGAAGCTTTCTTT
d_call: TRBD2; clone_size: NA; j_call: TRBJ2-5; cdr3_length: 16; v_call: TRBV7-2; cdr3_aa: CASSGLTSGRGETQYF; cdr3_nt: TGTGCCAGCAGCGGGTTAACTAGCGGGAGAGGGGAGACCCAGTACTTC
d_call: NA; clone_size: NA; j_call: TRBJ2-3; cdr3_length: 12; v_call: TRBV10-1; cdr3_aa: CASSDFGDTQYF; cdr3_nt: TGCGCCAGCAGTGACTTCGGGGATACGCAGTATTTT
d_call: NA; clone_size: NA; j_call: TRBJ2-6; cdr3_length: 15; v_call: TRBV4-1; cdr3_aa: CASSQGQSGANVLTF; cdr3_nt: TGCGCCAGCAGCCAAGGACAATCTGGGGCCAACGTCCTGACTTTC
d_call: NA; clone_size: NA; j_call: TRBJ2-1; cdr3_length: 17; v_call: TRBV27; cdr3_aa: CASSLSSGRGRDNEQFF; cdr3_nt: TGTGCCAGCAGTTTATCCTCGGGCAGGGGAAGGGACAATGAGCAGTTCTTC
d_call: NA; clone_size: NA; j_call: TRBJ2-1; cdr3_length: 16; v_call: TRBV19; cdr3_aa: CASRPGGQGGYNEQFF; cdr3_nt: TGTGCCAGTAGACCAGGAGGGCAGGGGGGCTACAATGAGCAGTTCTTC
d_call: NA; clone_size: NA; j_call: TRBJ2-1; cdr3_length: 12; v_call: TRBV7-9; cdr3_aa: CASSLALDSEFF; cdr3_nt: TGTGCCAGCAGCTTAGCCCTAGACTCGGAGTTCTTC
d_call: TRBD1; clone_size: NA; j_call: TRBJ1-5; cdr3_length: 15; v_call: TRBV6-1; cdr3_aa: CASSPQGESNQPQHF; cdr3_nt: TGTGCCAGCAGTCCACAGGGGGAAAGCAATCAGCCCCAGCATTTT